This entry concerns a single T cell receptor beta chain. The trim removed 6 bases at V and 5 bases at J, leaving 4 bases unmatched. Germline assignment: CDR1 WNHNN and CDR2 SYGVQD (reference sequence). CDR3 length: 14 amino acids. The recovered donors of Cohort 3 showed two negative PCRs, clearance, or symptom resolution. TCRdb keeps only in-frame clones here, not all; method: immunoSEQ multiplex PCR. The sample lists hundreds of thousands of clones, 75% to 90% seen once, with roughly 1.1% in the top ten. The record originates from a study of blood T cell repertoires in COVID-19. This chain uses TRBV10-1 with TRBJ2-2; 9 bases fit TRBD1. The sequenced sample was PBMCs or T cells enriched from blood (not recorded which). The source is a man aged 25 to 40 who had recovered from COVID-19. The CDR3 DNA is TGCGCCAGCAGCTTGACAGGGGGAACCGGGGAGCTGTTTTTT. Translating gives CASSLTGGTGELFF.